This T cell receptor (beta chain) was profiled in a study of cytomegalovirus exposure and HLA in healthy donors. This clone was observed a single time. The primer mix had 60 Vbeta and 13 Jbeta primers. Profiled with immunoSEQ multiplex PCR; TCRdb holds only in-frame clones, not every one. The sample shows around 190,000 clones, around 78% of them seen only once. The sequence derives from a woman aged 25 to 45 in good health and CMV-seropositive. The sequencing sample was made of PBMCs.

This chain's CDR3 is CASSWDRTDQPQHF. CDR3 coding DNA: TGTGCCAGCAGTTGGGACAGAACCGATCAGCCCCAGCATTTT. The gene calls are TRBV28 and TRBJ1-5; 7 nucleotides align to TRBD1. Looked up from germline, CDR1 is MDHEN and CDR2 is SYDVKM. The CDR3 consists of 14 residues. The V and J ends lost 4 bases and 5 bases, in that order; junction bases with no gene match: 5. The complete variable domain, with remaining parts taken from reference TRBV28 and TRBJ1-5, reads DVKVTQSSRYLVKRTGEKVFLECVQDMDHENMFWYRQDPGLGLRLIYFSYDVKMKEKGDIPEGYSVSREKKERFSLILESASTNQTSMYLCASSWDRTDQPQHFGDGTRLSIL.